This TCR beta chain was retrieved from a study of cytotoxic CD8 clonotypes in ibrutinib-treated CLL. Overall study: There were around twelve relapsed/refractory patients and more than 14 treatment-naive patients, and 17 to 18 were IGHV unmutated.

The protocol was immunoSEQ multiplex PCR, while the TCRdb copy is restricted to in-frame clones and leaves out a portion. Of 150,000 to 200,000 clones in the sample, 88% were seen once. The CDR3 has 15 residues. Trimming removed 7 bases from V and 7 bases from J; junction bases left unmatched: 9. Germline V gene sequence: CDR1 MGHRA, CDR2 YSYEKL. The V and J genes are TRBV4-1 and TRBJ2-1, with 11 bases lining up with TRBD2. The sequenced sample was PBMCs, obtained at disease progression, from a patient treated with ibrutinib. This clonotype was obtained from a human donor with chronic lymphocytic leukemia. The DNA of the CDR3 is TGCGCCAGCACCTCCCTAGCGGGAGGTGGGAATGAGCAGTTCTTC. This codes for CASTSLAGGGNEQFF.